The T cell receptor beta chain described here comes from a study of cytomegalovirus exposure and HLA in healthy donors. About the research overall: HLA-typed donors were the source of around 80 million unique TCRs, which an early data release held. Study conclusions and caveats: In vitro data verified a few CMV-associated chains as specific for CMV antigens. It was only CMV serostatus that was available as immune exposure information.

As regards this clone: The antigen is not known. Other DNA sequences in this sample translate to the same CDR3.

Unmatched junction bases numbered 18, after V lost 2 bases and J lost 4 bases. CDR3 length equals 19 residues. Per the germline V gene, CDR1 is SGHNT and CDR2 is YYREEE (reference sequence). The PCR contained 60 Vbeta and 13 Jbeta primers. Original processing methods: Approximately 9.9 million of tens of millions of unique TCR beta chains were shared, per a later count. The protocol was immunoSEQ multiplex PCR, while the TCRdb copy is restricted to in-frame clones and leaves out a portion. V and J calls and clone size are given by that table; D and trimming were obtained from the DNA. The sample carries tens of thousands of clones, roughly 69% recorded once.

The TCR comes from a woman aged 45-60 years in good health and CMV-seropositive. This chain joins TRBV5-4 and TRBJ1-5; 7 bases are shared with TRBD1. Sample: PBMCs. CDR3 residues: CASSLYLGQKGDLNQPQHF. The CDR3 bases are TGTGCCAGCAGCTTATACTTGGGACAGAAGGGGGATTTAAATCAGCCCCAGCATTTT.